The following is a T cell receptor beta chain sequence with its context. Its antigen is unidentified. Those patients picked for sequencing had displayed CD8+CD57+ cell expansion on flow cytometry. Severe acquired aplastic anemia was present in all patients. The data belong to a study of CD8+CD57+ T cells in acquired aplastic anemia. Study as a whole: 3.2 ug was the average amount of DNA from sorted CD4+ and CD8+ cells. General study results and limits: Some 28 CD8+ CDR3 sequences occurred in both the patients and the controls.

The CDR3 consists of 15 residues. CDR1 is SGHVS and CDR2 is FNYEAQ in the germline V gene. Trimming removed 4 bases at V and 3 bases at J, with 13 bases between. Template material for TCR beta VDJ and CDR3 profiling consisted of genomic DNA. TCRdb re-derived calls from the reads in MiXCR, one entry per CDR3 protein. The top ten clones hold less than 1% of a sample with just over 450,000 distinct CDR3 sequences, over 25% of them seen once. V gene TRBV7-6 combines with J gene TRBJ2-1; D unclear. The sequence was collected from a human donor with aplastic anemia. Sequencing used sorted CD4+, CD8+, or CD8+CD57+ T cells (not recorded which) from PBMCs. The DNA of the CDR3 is TGTGCCAGCAGCTCTCGGGTCGGCTTCTACAATGAGCAGTTCTTC. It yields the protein CASSSRVGFYNEQFF.